These T cell receptor beta chains were read from a single sample in a study of human T cells and chemical hapten exposure. One entry per CDR3 protein results from TCRdb running MiXCR on the RACE reads. The sample gives some 170,000 distinct CDR3 sequences, 25% to 35% of which show up once; approximately 2.3% is in the top ten. The source material was whole blood, sampled in connection with sensitization to the hapten diphenylcyclopropenone (DPC). The receptors here all came from a young woman with alopecia areata. Some clones in this sample may be carry-over from other donors' samples. The CDR3 runs from the conserved cysteine through the conserved F or W. A D gene is named only where the DNA matches it firmly. Size tells how often a clone was seen (once, few, many) or the class of an expanded clone, and some rows leave it out.

d_call: NA; v_call: TRBV6-2/TRBV6-3; clone_size: few; j_call: TRBJ2-7; cdr3_aa: CASSTFYEQYF; cdr3_nt: TGTGCCAGTTCCACTTTCTACGAGCAGTACTTC
d_call: TRBD1; v_call: TRBV11-2; clone_size: many; j_call: TRBJ2-5; cdr3_aa: CASSADRAETQYF; cdr3_nt: TGTGCCAGCAGCGCGGACAGGGCAGAGACCCAGTACTTC
d_call: NA; v_call: TRBV4-3; clone_size: few; j_call: TRBJ2-7; cdr3_aa: CASSQDPLYEQYF; cdr3_nt: TGCGCCAGCAGCCAAGATCCCCTGTACGAGCAGTACTTC
d_call: NA; v_call: TRBV4-2; clone_size: NA; j_call: TRBJ2-1; cdr3_aa: CASSQDVINSYNEQFF; cdr3_nt: TGTGCCAGCAGCCAAGATGTGATAAACTCCTACAATGAGCAGTTCTTC
d_call: TRBD2; v_call: TRBV7-9; clone_size: NA; j_call: TRBJ2-5; cdr3_aa: CASSKGLAGGSQETQYF; cdr3_nt: TGTGCCAGCAGCAAGGGACTAGCGGGGGGAAGCCAAGAGACCCAGTACTTC
d_call: NA; v_call: TRBV20-1; clone_size: NA; j_call: TRBJ2-5; cdr3_aa: CRDPIPATYQETQYF; cdr3_nt: TGCAGGGATCCAATTCCCGCGACCTACCAAGAGACCCAGTACTTC
d_call: NA; v_call: TRBV18; clone_size: few; j_call: TRBJ1-2; cdr3_aa: CASSPIGGVSDYGYTF; cdr3_nt: TGTGCCAGCTCACCGATAGGGGGGGTGTCTGACTATGGCTACACCTTC
d_call: NA; v_call: TRBV7-2; clone_size: few; j_call: TRBJ1-1; cdr3_aa: CASSLFASGKVFF; cdr3_nt: TGTGCCAGCAGCTTGTTCGCCTCCGGGAAAGTTTTCTTT
d_call: NA; v_call: TRBV11-2; clone_size: many; j_call: TRBJ1-5; cdr3_aa: CASSLSGSNQPQHF; cdr3_nt: TGTGCCAGCAGCTTATCGGGTAGCAATCAGCCCCAGCATTTT
d_call: NA; v_call: TRBV6-2/TRBV6-3; clone_size: few; j_call: TRBJ2-3; cdr3_aa: CASSYLGSTDTQYF; cdr3_nt: TGTGCCAGCAGTTACTTGGGTTCCACAGATACGCAGTATTTT
d_call: TRBD1; v_call: TRBV5-1; clone_size: few; j_call: TRBJ1-2; cdr3_aa: CASSSTGLDYGYTF; cdr3_nt: TGCGCCAGCAGCTCGACAGGGTTGGACTATGGCTACACCTTC
d_call: NA; v_call: TRBV6-1; clone_size: few; j_call: TRBJ2-2; cdr3_aa: CASRTLPPNTGELFF; cdr3_nt: TGTGCCAGCAGAACTTTGCCGCCGAACACCGGGGAGCTGTTTTTT
d_call: NA; v_call: TRBV9; clone_size: NA; j_call: TRBJ2-1; cdr3_aa: CASSVAYYNEQFF; cdr3_nt: TGTGCCAGCAGCGTAGCCTACTACAATGAGCAGTTCTTC
d_call: TRBD1; v_call: TRBV12-3/TRBV12-4; clone_size: few; j_call: TRBJ1-5; cdr3_aa: CASRHGQGANQPQHF; cdr3_nt: TGTGCCAGCAGGCACGGACAGGGGGCCAATCAGCCCCAGCATTTT
d_call: NA; v_call: TRBV6-2/TRBV6-3; clone_size: few; j_call: TRBJ2-7; cdr3_aa: CASSRPGNPYEQYF; cdr3_nt: TGTGCCAGCAGCCGCCCGGGGAATCCCTACGAGCAGTACTTC
d_call: NA; v_call: TRBV12-3/TRBV12-4; clone_size: few; j_call: TRBJ1-1; cdr3_aa: CASRKDQGLEAFF; cdr3_nt: TGTGCCAGCAGGAAAGACCAGGGGCTAGAAGCTTTCTTT
d_call: NA; v_call: TRBV20-1; clone_size: NA; j_call: TRBJ2-3; cdr3_aa: CSARARARSTDTQYF; cdr3_nt: TGCAGTGCTAGAGCCAGGGCCCGGAGCACAGATACGCAGTATTTT
d_call: TRBD2; v_call: TRBV5-1; clone_size: NA; j_call: TRBJ2-5; cdr3_aa: CASSSLGGGVRETQYF; cdr3_nt: TGCGCCAGCAGCTCCTTGGGCGGGGGGGTAAGAGAGACCCAGTACTTC
d_call: NA; v_call: TRBV20-1; clone_size: few; j_call: TRBJ2-3; cdr3_aa: CSIPDSDTQYF; cdr3_nt: TGCAGTATCCCGGACTCGGATACGCAGTATTTT
d_call: TRBD1; v_call: TRBV18; clone_size: few; j_call: TRBJ2-5; cdr3_aa: CASSRDRGEETQYF; cdr3_nt: TGTGCCAGCTCACGGGACAGGGGGGAAGAGACCCAGTACTTC
d_call: NA; v_call: TRBV7-2; clone_size: NA; j_call: TRBJ2-7; cdr3_aa: CASSFSGREQYF; cdr3_nt: TGTGCCAGCAGCTTTTCAGGGCGCGAGCAGTACTTC
d_call: TRBD2; v_call: TRBV11-3; clone_size: NA; j_call: TRBJ2-1; cdr3_aa: CASSRRTSGSFNEQFF; cdr3_nt: TGTGCCAGCAGCCGGCGGACTAGCGGGAGTTTCAATGAGCAGTTCTTC
d_call: TRBD1; v_call: TRBV2; clone_size: NA; j_call: TRBJ1-1; cdr3_aa: CASSNIRTGETEAFF; cdr3_nt: TGTGCCAGCAGTAACATTCGGACAGGGGAAACTGAAGCTTTCTTT
d_call: NA; v_call: TRBV3-1; clone_size: NA; j_call: TRBJ1-1; cdr3_aa: CASSRGQLVEAFF; cdr3_nt: TGTGCCAGCAGCCGAGGACAACTAGTTGAAGCTTTCTTT
d_call: NA; v_call: TRBV21-1; clone_size: NA; j_call: TRBJ2-7; cdr3_aa: CASSKPTSDSYEQYF; cdr3_nt: TGTGCCAGCAGCAAACCGACTAGCGACTCCTACGAGCAGTACTTC
d_call: TRBD2; v_call: TRBV10-3; clone_size: few; j_call: TRBJ2-7; cdr3_aa: CAISEGLAGDRQYF; cdr3_nt: TGTGCCATCAGTGAAGGTCTAGCGGGAGATCGGCAGTACTTC
d_call: NA; v_call: TRBV4-3; clone_size: NA; j_call: TRBJ1-1; cdr3_aa: CASSQSIGFQAFF; cdr3_nt: TGCGCCAGCAGCCAATCAATCGGATTCCAAGCTTTCTTT
d_call: TRBD1; v_call: TRBV5-1; clone_size: NA; j_call: TRBJ2-7; cdr3_aa: CASRWDRATYEQYF; cdr3_nt: TGCGCCAGCAGATGGGACAGGGCCACCTACGAGCAGTACTTC
d_call: NA; v_call: TRBV10-2; clone_size: few; j_call: TRBJ2-1; cdr3_aa: CASSGGHPRDTNYNEQFF; cdr3_nt: TGCGCCAGCAGTGGAGGCCACCCCAGGGACACTAACTACAATGAGCAGTTCTTC
d_call: NA; v_call: TRBV6-2/TRBV6-3; clone_size: NA; j_call: TRBJ1-5; cdr3_aa: CASSYAGRSNQPQHF; cdr3_nt: TGTGCCAGCAGTTACGCGGGACGGTCCAATCAGCCCCAGCATTTT
d_call: NA; v_call: TRBV28; clone_size: many; j_call: TRBJ1-1; cdr3_aa: CASSQGSRVPPLEAFF; cdr3_nt: TGTGCCAGCAGTCAAGGATCCCGGGTCCCACCCCTGGAAGCTTTCTTT
d_call: TRBD2; v_call: TRBV20-1; clone_size: NA; j_call: TRBJ2-7; cdr3_aa: CSALPVSGGRYEQYF; cdr3_nt: TGCAGTGCTTTACCCGTTAGCGGGGGGCGGTACGAGCAGTACTTC
d_call: TRBD2; v_call: TRBV5-6; clone_size: NA; j_call: TRBJ2-1; cdr3_aa: CASSLYTSGLGEQFF; cdr3_nt: TGTGCCAGCAGCTTATACACTAGCGGGTTAGGTGAGCAGTTCTTC
d_call: NA; v_call: TRBV29-1; clone_size: NA; j_call: TRBJ2-7; cdr3_aa: CSVGTRDYGGYYEQYF; cdr3_nt: TGCAGCGTTGGAACCCGGGACTACGGGGGCTATTACGAGCAGTACTTC
d_call: TRBD2; v_call: TRBV20-1; clone_size: NA; j_call: TRBJ2-1; cdr3_aa: CSASSLAGGPRSEQFF; cdr3_nt: TGCAGTGCTTCCTCTCTAGCGGGAGGGCCTCGGAGTGAGCAGTTCTTC
d_call: NA; v_call: TRBV4-1; clone_size: few; j_call: TRBJ2-4; cdr3_aa: CASSQVSAGSGKNIQYF; cdr3_nt: TGCGCCAGCAGCCAAGTGAGTGCGGGAAGTGGCAAAAACATTCAGTACTTC
d_call: NA; v_call: TRBV9; clone_size: NA; j_call: TRBJ1-1; cdr3_aa: CASSVAGKNTEAFF; cdr3_nt: TGTGCCAGCAGCGTAGCAGGGAAGAACACTGAAGCTTTCTTT
d_call: NA; v_call: TRBV4-1; clone_size: many; j_call: TRBJ2-3; cdr3_aa: CASSQGWTGTDTQYF; cdr3_nt: TGCGCCAGCAGCCAAGGTTGGACAGGCACAGATACGCAGTATTTT